These T cell receptor beta chains were read from a single sample in a study of cytomegalovirus exposure and HLA in healthy donors. Clones were read by immunoSEQ multiplex PCR, and TCRdb kept only the in-frame ones, dropping some. The data hold some 170,000 clones, with less than 80% observed a single time. The sequencing input was PBMCs. The receptors stem from a man aged 35-49 years in good health and CMV-seronegative. Each CDR3 is given with its conserved first and last residue. The D gene is left open where the match is weak. Clone size is not always given. Where it is, it says once, few, many or a class for expanded clones.

CDR3 DNA	CDR3 protein	V gene	clone size	D gene	J gene
TGTGCCAGCAGTGTGGTGACAGAGGATTCACCCCTCCACTTT	CASSVVTEDSPLHF	TRBV6-1	-	-	TRBJ1-6
TGTGCCAGCAGGACCGGGACAGGGAAAGAAGCTTTCTTT	CASRTGTGKEAFF	TRBV6-1	-	TRBD1	TRBJ1-1
TGTGCCAGCAGTGACGACAGAAGTTGGGACGAGCAGTACTTC	CASSDDRSWDEQYF	TRBV6-1	-	-	TRBJ2-7
TGTGCCAGCAGCATGATGCGGGGGCGAGGGACAGATACGCAGTATTTT	CASSMMRGRGTDTQYF	TRBV7-2	-	-	TRBJ2-3
TGCAGCGCAAGGGACAGGGTTACGAATGAGCAGTTCTTC	CSARDRVTNEQFF	TRBV29-1	-	TRBD1	TRBJ2-1
TGTGCCAGCAGCTTGGGTCACAGGGGAGCTTTCTTT	CASSLGHRGAFF	TRBV5-8	-	TRBD1	TRBJ1-1
TGCGCCAGCAGCCAAGGCCCCAGGGATTTGGCTGAAGCTTTCTTT	CASSQGPRDLAEAFF	TRBV4-3	-	-	TRBJ1-1
TGTGCCAGTAACCCAAGGGGGTATAATGGCTACACCTTC	CASNPRGYNGYTF	TRBV19	few	-	TRBJ1-2
TGTGCCAGCAAGGTCCAGGCCGGCAATCAGCCCCAGCATTTT	CASKVQAGNQPQHF	TRBV2	-	-	TRBJ1-5
TGTGCCAGCAGCGTAGACCCCTCCTACACAGATACGCAGTATTTT	CASSVDPSYTDTQYF	TRBV9	-	-	TRBJ2-3
TGTGCCAGCAGTTGGCAGGGGAGGGACATTCAGTACTTC	CASSWQGRDIQYF	TRBV6-5	-	-	TRBJ2-4
TGTGCCAGCTCACCTCTATCGGCAACTAATGAAAAACTGTTTTTT	CASSPLSATNEKLFF	TRBV18	-	-	TRBJ1-4
TGTGCCAGCAGCAAAAACGTACTCGGGAAGGGCGGCTCCTACGAGCAGTACTTC	CASSKNVLGKGGSYEQYF	TRBV7-8	-	-	TRBJ2-7
TGTGCCAGCAGTCTAGGAGGGGGGGCTTACTACAATGAGCAGTTCTTC	CASSLGGGAYYNEQFF	TRBV28	-	-	TRBJ2-1
TGTGCCAGCAGTTTATATGGGGCATCCTCCTACAATGAGCAGTTCTTC	CASSLYGASSYNEQFF	TRBV27	-	-	TRBJ2-1
TGTGCTAGTGGTCCCGGGACAGGGGGCAGTGAGACCCAGTACTTC	CASGPGTGGSETQYF	TRBV12-5	-	TRBD1	TRBJ2-5
TGTGCCAGCAGCTCGGTCGGGGACACCGGGGAGCTGTTTTTT	CASSSVGDTGELFF	TRBV7-2	-	-	TRBJ2-2
TGTGCCAGCAGCTTAGGTCGGGGGAAAAAGCGCACAGATACGCAGTATTTT	CASSLGRGKKRTDTQYF	TRBV11-2	-	-	TRBJ2-3
TGTGCCAGTAGTATTAGGGGCCAGACAGGGACGCAGTATTTT	CASSIRGQTGTQYF	TRBV19	-	TRBD1	TRBJ2-3
TGTGCCACCCACAGGGGAGAGGCAGATACGCAGTATTTT	CATHRGEADTQYF	TRBV5-8	-	TRBD1	TRBJ2-3
TGCGCCAGCAGCTACCTAACTAGCGGGGGGGCCCAAGAGACCCAGTACTTC	CASSYLTSGGAQETQYF	TRBV4-1	-	TRBD2	TRBJ2-5
TGTGCCAGCAGCGTAGGAGTAGCGGGGCTTCAAGAGACCCAGTACTTC	CASSVGVAGLQETQYF	TRBV9	-	TRBD2	TRBJ2-5
TGTGCCAGCAGCCTGGGTACTAACTATGGCTACACCTTC	CASSLGTNYGYTF	TRBV5-6	once	-	TRBJ1-2
TGTGCCAGCTCGATAACAGGGGACACTGAAGCTTTCTTT	CASSITGDTEAFF	TRBV18	-	TRBD1	TRBJ1-1
TGTGCCAGCACCCAGGACTCTGGAAACACCATATATTTT	CASTQDSGNTIYF	TRBV28	-	-	TRBJ1-3
TGTGCCAGCAGTCCGACAGGGGAAGAGACCCAGTACTTC	CASSPTGEETQYF	TRBV27	-	TRBD1	TRBJ2-5
TGTGCCAGTAGTCCTTGGACTAGCGGGGGCGAGCAGTACTTC	CASSPWTSGGEQYF	TRBV19	-	TRBD2	TRBJ2-7
TGTGCCTGGAGGTACGGGGGGAGGAAGGCCGGGGAGCTGTTTTTT	CAWRYGGRKAGELFF	TRBV30	once	TRBD2	TRBJ2-2
TGTGCCTGGAGTGTACTACAGACAGGGGCCCAGCATTTT	CAWSVLQTGAQHF	TRBV30	-	TRBD1	TRBJ1-5
TGCGCCAGCAGCTTGGGCCAGGGGGCTCGTGGCTACACCTTC	CASSLGQGARGYTF	TRBV5-1	-	TRBD1	TRBJ1-2
TGTGCCAGCAGCCTATCCGGGACAGGGGCCTATGGCTACACCTTC	CASSLSGTGAYGYTF	TRBV6-5	-	TRBD1	TRBJ1-2
TGTGCCTGGAGTAAAGGGGGCAGTGAGACCCAGTACTTC	CAWSKGGSETQYF	TRBV30	-	TRBD1	TRBJ2-5
TGCGCCAGCAGCCAAGATGACAGCGAAGAGACCCAGTACTTC	CASSQDDSEETQYF	TRBV4-3	-	-	TRBJ2-5
TGCGCCAGCAGCCAAGGACAGGGGGTTTTGTATGAGCAGTTCTTC	CASSQGQGVLYEQFF	TRBV4-1	-	TRBD1	TRBJ2-1
TGTGCCAGCAGTTTAAGGGACAGGGGAGAGACCCAGTACTTC	CASSLRDRGETQYF	TRBV27	-	TRBD1	TRBJ2-5
TGTGCCAGCTCCCTGGACAGGGGGCATTACGAGCAGTACTTC	CASSLDRGHYEQYF	TRBV18	-	TRBD1	TRBJ2-7
TGTGCCAGCAGTGCCCACAGAAACAAGTCCCCTGAAGCTTTCTTT	CASSAHRNKSPEAFF	TRBV6-5	-	-	TRBJ1-1
TGTGCCAGCAGTTGGATGGGGACTTCCAATCAGCCCCAGCATTTT	CASSWMGTSNQPQHF	TRBV6-5	-	-	TRBJ1-5
TGTGCCAGCAGCTTCCGTGTCAGGGGGAATTCACCCCTCCACTTT	CASSFRVRGNSPLHF	TRBV11-1	-	TRBD1	TRBJ1-6
TGCGCCAGCAGCTTCACAGGGGATTCACCCCTCCACTTT	CASSFTGDSPLHF	TRBV5-1	-	TRBD1	TRBJ1-6
TGCGCCAGCAGCCGGATATTAGGAGACAGGGGGCTGATCGGCAATCAGCCCCAGCATTTT	CASSRILGDRGLIGNQPQHF	TRBV4-1	-	TRBD1	TRBJ1-5
TGTGCCAGCAGCTTTCGGGGTCTGAGCTATGGCTACACCTTC	CASSFRGLSYGYTF	TRBV13	-	-	TRBJ1-2
TGTGCCAGCAGCTTTGGGGGGAATGAGCAGTTCTTC	CASSFGGNEQFF	TRBV11-2	few	-	TRBJ2-1
TGCGCCAGCAGCCTATCACAGGGGGTGGGGACCCAGTACTTC	CASSLSQGVGTQYF	TRBV5-1	-	TRBD1	TRBJ2-5
TGTGCCACCTCAGGGGCCGAGCAGTACTTC	CATSGAEQYF	TRBV6-5	once	-	TRBJ2-7
TGTGCCAGCAGTGGGGGGGTAGAGGTAGAGCAGTACTTC	CASSGGVEVEQYF	TRBV6-1	-	-	TRBJ2-7
TGTGCCAGCAGTTCACCCGGGACAGTAAGCTCCTACGAGCAGTACTTC	CASSSPGTVSSYEQYF	TRBV28	-	TRBD1	TRBJ2-7
TGTGCCAGCATCCTGGGAGCGGGGGGGAATGAGCAGTTCTTC	CASILGAGGNEQFF	TRBV6-1	-	TRBD2	TRBJ2-1
TGCGCCAGCAGCTTGGGCGGGTCCGCTGATACGCAGTATTTT	CASSLGGSADTQYF	TRBV5-1	few	-	TRBJ2-3
TGTGCCAGCTCACCGACCGCTTATACAGGGGAGACCTACGAGCAGTACTTC	CASSPTAYTGETYEQYF	TRBV18	-	TRBD1	TRBJ2-7
TGTGCCAGCTGGCGGGCAGGTGAAGACGAGCAGTACTTC	CASWRAGEDEQYF	TRBV11-2	-	-	TRBJ2-7
TGTGCCAGTAGATTAACTATTAATTCACCCCTCCACTTT	CASRLTINSPLHF	TRBV19	-	-	TRBJ1-6
TGCGCCAGCAGTGATAATCTAGCGGGAAACGTTGATACGCAGTATTTT	CASSDNLAGNVDTQYF	TRBV10-1	-	TRBD2	TRBJ2-3
TGCGCCAGCAGCCAAGGGATGGCAGGAACTGAAGCTTTCTTT	CASSQGMAGTEAFF	TRBV4-1	-	-	TRBJ1-1
TGTGCCAGCAGCTTACGCTCGTCCGGGACAGACAATGAGCAGTTCTTC	CASSLRSSGTDNEQFF	TRBV7-9	-	TRBD1	TRBJ2-1
TGTGCCTGGAGTCCCCGGGACAGGGTTGAGACCCAGTACTTC	CAWSPRDRVETQYF	TRBV30	-	TRBD1	TRBJ2-5
TGTGCCACCAGCAGAGTTGGGACAGGGGGTCAGCGGACCCAGTACTTC	CATSRVGTGGQRTQYF	TRBV15	-	TRBD1	TRBJ2-5
TGCGCCAGCAGCCCTGATGGAGTTTACGAGCAGTACTTC	CASSPDGVYEQYF	TRBV5-1	-	-	TRBJ2-7
TGTGCCAGCAGCTTGGCCGGGGTGGGTAATTCACCCCTCCACTTT	CASSLAGVGNSPLHF	TRBV5-4	-	-	TRBJ1-6